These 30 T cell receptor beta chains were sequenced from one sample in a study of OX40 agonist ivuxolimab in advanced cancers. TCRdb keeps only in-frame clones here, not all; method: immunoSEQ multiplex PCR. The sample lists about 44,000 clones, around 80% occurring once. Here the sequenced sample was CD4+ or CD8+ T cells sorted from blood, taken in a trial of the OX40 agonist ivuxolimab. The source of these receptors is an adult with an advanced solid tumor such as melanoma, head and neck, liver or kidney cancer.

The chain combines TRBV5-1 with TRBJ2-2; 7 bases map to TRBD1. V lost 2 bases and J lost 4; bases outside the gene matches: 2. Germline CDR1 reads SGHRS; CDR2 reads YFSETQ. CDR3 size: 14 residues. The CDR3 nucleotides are TGCGCCAGCAGCTTAAGGGGGCTCACCGGGGAGCTGTTTTTT. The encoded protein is CASSLRGLTGELFF.

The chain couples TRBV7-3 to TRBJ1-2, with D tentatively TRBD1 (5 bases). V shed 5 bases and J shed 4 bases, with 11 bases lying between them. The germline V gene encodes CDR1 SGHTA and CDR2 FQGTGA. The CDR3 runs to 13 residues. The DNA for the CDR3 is TGTGCCAGCAGCCCAGGGATCGGCTATGGCTACACCTTC. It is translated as CASSPGIGYGYTF.

Here the CDR3 DNA reads TGTGCCAGCAGCTTGAGGGTATCTGGGGCCAACGTCCTGACTTTC. This translates into CASSLRVSGANVLTF. The rearrangement links TRBV13 to TRBJ2-6, with D possibly being TRBD2 (5 bases). The germline V gene encodes CDR1 PRHDT and CDR2 FYEKMQ (reference sequence). The CDR3 spans 15 residues. V was shortened by 3 bases and J by 1 base, with 7 bases between the two germline ends.

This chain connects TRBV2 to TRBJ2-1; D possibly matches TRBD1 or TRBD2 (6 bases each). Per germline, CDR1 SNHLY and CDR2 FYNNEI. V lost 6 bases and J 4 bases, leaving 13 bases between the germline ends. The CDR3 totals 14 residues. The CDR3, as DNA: TGTGCCAGCAGGGGGGCGGGAAGGTACAATGAGCAGTTCTTC. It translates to CASRGAGRYNEQFF.

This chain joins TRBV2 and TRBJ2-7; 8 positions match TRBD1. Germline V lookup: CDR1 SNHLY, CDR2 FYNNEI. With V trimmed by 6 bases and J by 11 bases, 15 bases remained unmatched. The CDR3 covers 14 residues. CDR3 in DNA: TGTGCCAGCAGGCCTTCCGATGGACAGGGAAAGAAGTACTTC. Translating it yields CASRPSDGQGKKYF.

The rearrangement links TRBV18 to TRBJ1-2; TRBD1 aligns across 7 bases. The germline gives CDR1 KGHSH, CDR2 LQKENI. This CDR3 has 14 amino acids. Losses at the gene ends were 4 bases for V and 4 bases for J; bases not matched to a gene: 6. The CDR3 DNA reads TGTGCCAGCTCACAGGGGGCCTATGGCTATGGCTACACCTTC. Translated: CASSQGAYGYGYTF.

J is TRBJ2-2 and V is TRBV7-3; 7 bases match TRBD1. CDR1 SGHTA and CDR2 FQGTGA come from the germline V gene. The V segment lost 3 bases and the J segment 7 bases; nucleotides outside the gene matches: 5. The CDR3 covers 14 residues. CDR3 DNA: TGTGCCAGCAGCTTCCGACAGGGCGGCGGGGAGCTGTTTTTT. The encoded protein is CASSFRQGGGELFF.

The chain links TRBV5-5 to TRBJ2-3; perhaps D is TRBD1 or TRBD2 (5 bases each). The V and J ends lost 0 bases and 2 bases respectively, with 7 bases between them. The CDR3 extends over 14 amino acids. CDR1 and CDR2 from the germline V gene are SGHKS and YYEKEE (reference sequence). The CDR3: CASSLEGPTDTQYF. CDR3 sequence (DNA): TGTGCCAGCAGCTTGGAGGGACCCACAGATACGCAGTATTTT.

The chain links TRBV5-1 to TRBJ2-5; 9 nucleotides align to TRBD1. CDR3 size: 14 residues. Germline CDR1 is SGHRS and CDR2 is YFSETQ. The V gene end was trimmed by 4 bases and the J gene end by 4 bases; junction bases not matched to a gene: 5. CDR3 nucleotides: TGCGCCAGCAGCGTGACACAGGGGGCAGAGACCCAGTACTTC. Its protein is CASSVTQGAETQYF.

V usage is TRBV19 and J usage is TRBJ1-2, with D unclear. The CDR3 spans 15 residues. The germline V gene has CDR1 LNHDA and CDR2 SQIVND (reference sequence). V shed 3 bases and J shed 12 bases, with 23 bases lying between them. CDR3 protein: CASSIPKRAPSVHTF. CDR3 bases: TGTGCCAGTAGTATCCCCAAGCGCGCGCCCTCGGTACACACCTTC.

CDR3 in DNA: TGTGCCAGCAGCGTAGGACAGGCGTGGAATGAAAAACTGTTTTTT. Translating gives CASSVGQAWNEKLFF. The J gene is TRBJ1-4, the V gene TRBV9; the D gene is possibly TRBD1 (6 bases). CDR3 length equals 15 residues. The V gene lost 0 bases and the J gene lost 5 bases, with 11 bases spanning the gap. Germline assignment: CDR1 SGDLS and CDR2 YYNGEE.

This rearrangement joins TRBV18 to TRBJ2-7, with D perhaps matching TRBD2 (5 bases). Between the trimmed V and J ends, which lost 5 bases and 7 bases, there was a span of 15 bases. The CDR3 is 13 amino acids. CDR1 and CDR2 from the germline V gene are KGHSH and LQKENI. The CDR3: CASSVSWEREQYF. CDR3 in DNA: TGTGCCAGCTCAGTATCGTGGGAGAGGGAGCAGTACTTC.

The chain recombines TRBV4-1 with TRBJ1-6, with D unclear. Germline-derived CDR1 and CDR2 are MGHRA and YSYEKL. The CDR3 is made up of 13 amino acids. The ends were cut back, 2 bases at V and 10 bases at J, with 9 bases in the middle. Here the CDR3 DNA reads TGCGCCAGCAGCCAACTTGAGGTGTCACCCCTCCACTTT. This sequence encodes CASSQLEVSPLHF.

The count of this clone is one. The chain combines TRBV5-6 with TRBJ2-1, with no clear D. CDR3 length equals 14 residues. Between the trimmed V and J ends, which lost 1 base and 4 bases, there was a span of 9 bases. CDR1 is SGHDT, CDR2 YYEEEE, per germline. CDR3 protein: CASSLYSGYNEQFF. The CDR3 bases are TGTGCCAGCAGCTTGTATTCCGGATACAATGAGCAGTTCTTC.

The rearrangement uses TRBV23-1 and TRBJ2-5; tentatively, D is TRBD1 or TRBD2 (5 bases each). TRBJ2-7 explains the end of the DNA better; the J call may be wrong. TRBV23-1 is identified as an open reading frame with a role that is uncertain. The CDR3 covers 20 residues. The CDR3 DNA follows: TGCGCCAGCAGTCACATCGCCGATGGGGCTAGAGGGGCCCTCGACTACGAGCAGTACTTC. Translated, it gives CASSHIADGARGALDYEQYF.

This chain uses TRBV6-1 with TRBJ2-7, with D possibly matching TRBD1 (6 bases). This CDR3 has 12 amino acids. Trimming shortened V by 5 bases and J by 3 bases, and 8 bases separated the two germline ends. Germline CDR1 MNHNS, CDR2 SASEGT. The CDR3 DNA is TGTGCCAGCAGTCCAGGGGACTACGAGCAGTACTTC. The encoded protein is CASSPGDYEQYF.

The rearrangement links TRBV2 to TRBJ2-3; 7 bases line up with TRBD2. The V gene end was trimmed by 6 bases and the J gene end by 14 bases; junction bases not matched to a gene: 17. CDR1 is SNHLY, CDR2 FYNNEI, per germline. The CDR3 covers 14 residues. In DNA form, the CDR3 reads TGTGCCAGCAGATTCACTAGCGTCACTAGTGTGGCGTATTTT. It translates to CASRFTSVTSVAYF. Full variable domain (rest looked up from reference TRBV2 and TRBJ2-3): EPEVTQTPSHQVTQMGQEVILRCVPISNHLYFYWYRQILGQKVEFLVSFYNNEISEKSEIFDDQFSVERPDGSNFTLKIRSTKLEDSAMYFCASRFTSVTSVAYFGPGTRLTVL.

The CDR3 region has the DNA TGTGCCAGCGGGACGGAACAAGAGACCCAGTACTTC. Protein product: CASGTEQETQYF. The chain links TRBV2 to TRBJ2-5, with D perhaps matching TRBD1 or TRBD2 (5 bases each). With 8 bases removed from V and 2 bases from J, the gap between germline ends came to 9 bases. The CDR3 consists of 12 residues. Germline-derived CDR1 and CDR2 are SNHLY and FYNNEI.

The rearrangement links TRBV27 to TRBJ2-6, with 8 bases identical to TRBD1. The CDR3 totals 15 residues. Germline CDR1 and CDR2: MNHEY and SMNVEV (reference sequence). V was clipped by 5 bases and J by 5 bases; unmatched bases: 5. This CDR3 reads CASSLGQGWANVLTF. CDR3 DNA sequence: TGTGCCAGCAGTCTCGGACAGGGCTGGGCCAACGTCCTGACTTTC. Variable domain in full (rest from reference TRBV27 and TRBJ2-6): EAQVTQNPRYLITVTGKKLTVTCSQNMNHEYMSWYRQDPGLGLRQIYYSMNVEVTDKGDVPEGYKVSRKEKRNFPLILESPSPNQTSLYFCASSLGQGWANVLTFGAGSRLTVL.

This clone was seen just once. CDR3 in amino acids: CASSRGTSGSLWETQYF. CDR3 coding DNA: TGTGCCAGCAGTCGTGGGACTAGCGGGAGCCTTTGGGAGACCCAGTACTTC. The chain employs TRBV7-9 and TRBJ2-5, with TRBD2 matching over 14 bases. The CDR3 spans 17 residues. J gave up 5 bases and V 6 bases, and 11 bases lay outside the gene matches. Germline CDR1 reads SEHNR; CDR2 reads FQNEAQ (reference sequence).

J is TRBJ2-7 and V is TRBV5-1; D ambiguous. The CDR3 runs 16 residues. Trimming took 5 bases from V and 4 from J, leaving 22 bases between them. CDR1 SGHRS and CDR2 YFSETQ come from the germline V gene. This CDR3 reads CASSLRRQELRYEQYF. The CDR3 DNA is TGCGCCAGCAGTCTCCGTAGGCAGGAATTGAGGTACGAGCAGTACTTC.

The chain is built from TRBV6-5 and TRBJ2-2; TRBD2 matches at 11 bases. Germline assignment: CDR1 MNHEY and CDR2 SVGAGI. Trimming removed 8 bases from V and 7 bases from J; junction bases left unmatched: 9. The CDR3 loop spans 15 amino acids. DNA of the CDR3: TGTGCCAGCGGAAATAGCGGGAGGGTAGGCGGGGAGCTGTTTTTT. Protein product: CASGNSGRVGGELFF.

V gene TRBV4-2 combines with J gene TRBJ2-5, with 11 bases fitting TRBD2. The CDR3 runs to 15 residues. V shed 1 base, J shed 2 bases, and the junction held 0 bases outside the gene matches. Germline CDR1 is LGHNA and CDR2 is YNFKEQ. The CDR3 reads CASSQASGRQETQYF. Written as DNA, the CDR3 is TGTGCCAGCAGCCAAGCTAGCGGGAGGCAAGAGACCCAGTACTTC.

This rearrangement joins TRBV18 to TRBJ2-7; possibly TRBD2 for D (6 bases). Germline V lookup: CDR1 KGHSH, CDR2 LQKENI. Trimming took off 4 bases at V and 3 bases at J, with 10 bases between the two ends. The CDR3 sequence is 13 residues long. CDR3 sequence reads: CASSLRSGYEQYF. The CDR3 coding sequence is TGTGCCAGCTCACTTCGTAGCGGCTACGAGCAGTACTTC.

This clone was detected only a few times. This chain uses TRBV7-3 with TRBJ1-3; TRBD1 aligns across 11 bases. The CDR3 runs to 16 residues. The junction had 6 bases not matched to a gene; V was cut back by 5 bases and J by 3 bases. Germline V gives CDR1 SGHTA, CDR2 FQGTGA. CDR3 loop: CASSRWTGGFGNTIYF. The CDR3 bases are TGTGCCAGCAGCCGATGGACAGGGGGCTTTGGAAACACCATATATTTT.

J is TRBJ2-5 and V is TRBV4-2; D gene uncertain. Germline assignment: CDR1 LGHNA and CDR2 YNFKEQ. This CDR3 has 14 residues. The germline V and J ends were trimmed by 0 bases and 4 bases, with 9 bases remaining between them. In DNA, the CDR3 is TGTGCCAGCAGCCAAGAAAGGGCAGGAGAGACCCAGTACTTC. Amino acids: CASSQERAGETQYF.

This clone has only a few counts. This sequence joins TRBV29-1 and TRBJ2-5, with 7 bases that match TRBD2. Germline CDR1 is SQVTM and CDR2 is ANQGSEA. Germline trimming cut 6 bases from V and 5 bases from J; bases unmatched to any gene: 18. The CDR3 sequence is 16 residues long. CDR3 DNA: TGCAGCGTGGTCCGGCCCGGGACGAAAGCGGGGGAGACCCAGTACTTC. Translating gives CSVVRPGTKAGETQYF.

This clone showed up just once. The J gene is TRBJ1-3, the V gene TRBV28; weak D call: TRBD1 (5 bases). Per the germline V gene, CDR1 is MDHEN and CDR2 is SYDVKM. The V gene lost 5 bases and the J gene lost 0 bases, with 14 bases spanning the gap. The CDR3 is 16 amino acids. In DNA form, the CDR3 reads TGTGCCAGCAGTCCCCTGGGGGTCGTCTCTGGAAACACCATATATTTT. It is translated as CASSPLGVVSGNTIYF.

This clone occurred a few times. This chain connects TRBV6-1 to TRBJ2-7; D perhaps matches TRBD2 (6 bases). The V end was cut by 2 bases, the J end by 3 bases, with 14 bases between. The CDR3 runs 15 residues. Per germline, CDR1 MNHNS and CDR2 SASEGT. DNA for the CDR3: TGTGCCAGCAGTGAACATAGTATGGGACTCTACGAGCAGTACTTC. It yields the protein CASSEHSMGLYEQYF.

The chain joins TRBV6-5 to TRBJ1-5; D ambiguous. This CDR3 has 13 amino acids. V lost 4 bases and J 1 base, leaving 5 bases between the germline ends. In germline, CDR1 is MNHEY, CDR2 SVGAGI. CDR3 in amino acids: CASSSPSNQPQHF. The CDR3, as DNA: TGTGCCAGCAGTTCCCCCAGCAATCAGCCCCAGCATTTT.